The 14 T cell receptor beta chains given below trace back to one sample, sequenced in a study of blood T cell repertoires in COVID-19 (TCRdb year 2020). Preparation of the library involved the immunoSEQ multiplex PCR assay. TCRdb carries this immuneACCESS record with in-frame sequences only. Its versions omit some clonotypes, under half of them owing to an unresolved V gene in the studies checked, with the rest unexplained. This sample gives some 350,000 clones in total; around 90% of them show up just once. The biggest ten clones account for around 2.8% of the sample. The specimen sequenced was peripheral blood. These receptors all come from a woman in her thirties with COVID-19, enrolled during active disease.

This clone was detected only a few times. The rearrangement joins TRBV28 to TRBJ2-2; TRBD1 matches at 7 bases. Trimming at V came to 6 bases and at J to 4 bases, leaving 14 bases not matched to a gene. This CDR3 has 17 amino acids. Germline V gives CDR1 MDHEN, CDR2 SYDVKM. CDR3 sequence (DNA): TGTGCCAGCAGCCATCGATTCAGACAGGGTCCCACCGGGGAGCTGTTTTTT. It specifies CASSHRFRQGPTGELFF.

The table lists this clone with a count of one. The rearrangement uses TRBV18 and TRBJ1-3; 12 nucleotides agree with TRBD1. Germline V gene lookup returns CDR1 KGHSH and CDR2 LQKENI. The CDR3 length is 15 residues. Unmatched junction bases numbered 1, after V lost 3 bases and J lost 4 bases. The CDR3 loop reads CASSPGQGAGNTIYF. The CDR3 DNA sequence: TGTGCCAGCTCACCGGGACAGGGGGCCGGAAACACCATATATTTT.

The CDR3 DNA is TGTGCCAGCAGTCTAGAGCGGGGACAAGAGACCCAGTACTTC. This translates into CASSLERGQETQYF. This chain uses TRBV2 with TRBJ2-5, with 7 bases that match TRBD2. V dropped 5 bases and J dropped 2; count of bases not matched to a gene: 5. Germline assignment: CDR1 SNHLY and CDR2 FYNNEI. The CDR3 has 14 amino acids. Supplemented by reference TRBV2 and TRBJ2-5, the full variable domain reads EPEVTQTPSHQVTQMGQEVILRCVPISNHLYFYWYRQILGQKVEFLVSFYNNEISEKSEIFDDQFSVERPDGSNFTLKIRSTKLEDSAMYFCASSLERGQETQYFGPGTRLLVL.

The chain combines TRBV11-2 with TRBJ2-2, with 7 bases that match TRBD2. The CDR3 loop spans 14 amino acids. Per germline, CDR1 SGHAT and CDR2 FQNNGV. Trimming took 7 bases from V and 2 from J; bases not matched to a gene: 4. CDR3 bases: TGTGCCAGCAACACGGGGGGTAACACCGGGGAGCTGTTTTTT. It is translated as CASNTGGNTGELFF.

The chain links TRBV19 to TRBJ1-2; 7 bases are a match to TRBD1. The CDR3 has 16 residues. The germline V gene has CDR1 LNHDA and CDR2 SQIVND (reference sequence). Germline trimming cut 6 bases from V and 0 bases from J; bases unmatched to any gene: 10. The CDR3 DNA reads as TGTGCCAGTAGACCATCGACAGGGAACCCTAACTATGGCTACACCTTC. Encoded protein: CASRPSTGNPNYGYTF.

This clone came up a few times. The chain employs TRBV28 and TRBJ2-7; 7 bases match TRBD1. The V segment lost 5 bases and the J segment 2 bases; nucleotides outside the gene matches: 6. The CDR3 runs 14 residues. From germline, CDR1 is MDHEN and CDR2 SYDVKM. The CDR3 reads CASSQGDRTYEQYF. CDR3 coding DNA: TGTGCCAGCAGTCAAGGGGACAGAACCTACGAGCAGTACTTC.

The chain recombines TRBV10-3 with TRBJ2-3, with D perhaps matching TRBD2 (5 bases). Trimming stripped 4 bases from V and 3 bases from J, with 20 bases between. This CDR3 comprises 17 residues. Germline V lookup: CDR1 ENHRY, CDR2 SYGVKD. CDR3 bases: TGTGCCATCAGTGGCACGCTACTAGGTGGAAAGACAGATACGCAGTATTTT. Protein: CAISGTLLGGKTDTQYF.

This chain uses TRBV18 with TRBJ1-4; 7 nucleotides align to TRBD1. Germline loops: CDR1 KGHSH, CDR2 LQKENI. The V gene end was trimmed by 2 bases and the J gene end by 3 bases; junction bases not matched to a gene: 3. The CDR3 sequence is 15 residues long. The CDR3 coding sequence is TGTGCCAGCTCACCATTTACAGGGGCTAATGAAAAACTGTTTTTT. Its translation is CASSPFTGANEKLFF.

This clone has a single count. J is TRBJ2-3 and V is TRBV7-8; 8 bases line up with TRBD2. The CDR3 length is 14 residues. The V gene end was trimmed by 5 bases and the J gene end by 6 bases; junction bases not matched to a gene: 7. The V gene's germline CDR1 is SGHVS and CDR2 FQNEAQ. In nucleotides, the CDR3 is TGTGCCAGCAGCCGGGGGGGGAGCTGGGATACGCAGTATTTT. Translation gives CASSRGGSWDTQYF. The complete variable domain, with remaining parts taken from reference TRBV7-8 and TRBJ2-3, reads GAGVSQSPRYKVAKRGQDVALRCDPISGHVSLFWYQQALGQGPEFLTYFQNEAQLDKSGLPSDRFFAERPEGSVSTLKIQRTQQEDSAVYLCASSRGGSWDTQYFGPGTRLTVL.

This chain joins TRBV7-2 and TRBJ1-1, with D perhaps matching TRBD1 (6 bases). This CDR3 has 16 amino acids. The germline gives CDR1 SGHTA, CDR2 FQGNSA. The V end was cut by 3 bases, the J end by 1 base, with 15 bases between. The CDR3 loop is CASSFSGGRRNTEAFF. The CDR3 nucleotides are TGTGCCAGCAGCTTCTCTGGGGGCCGGAGGAACACTGAAGCTTTCTTT.

V gene TRBV7-2 combines with J gene TRBJ2-5, with 8 bases identical to TRBD1. The J segment lost 5 bases and the V segment lost 5 bases, leaving 19 bases of the junction unmatched. Germline values: CDR1 SGHTA, CDR2 FQGNSA. CDR3 length: 18 residues. The CDR3 sequence is CASSQGSGSGGGLETQYF. Here the CDR3 DNA reads TGTGCCAGCAGCCAAGGCTCGGGCTCAGGGGGCGGTTTGGAGACCCAGTACTTC. The full variable domain, completed using reference TRBV7-2 and TRBJ2-5, is GAGVSQSPSNKVTEKGKDVELRCDPISGHTALYWYRQSLGQGLEFLIYFQGNSAPDKSGLPSDRFSAERTGGSVSTLTIQRTQQEDSAVYLCASSQGSGSGGGLETQYFGPGTRLLVL.

The rearrangement links TRBV5-4 to TRBJ2-5; 8 bases are shared with TRBD1. The CDR3 runs 16 residues. After removal of 2 bases from V and 2 bases from J, the junction contained 8 bases not matched to a gene. CDR1 is SGHNT, CDR2 YYREEE, per germline (reference sequence). The CDR3 DNA sequence: TGTGCCAGCAGCTTCCCTGACAGGGGTGGACAAGAGACCCAGTACTTC. It yields the protein CASSFPDRGGQETQYF.

The chain joins TRBV6-5 to TRBJ1-5; 9 bases line up with TRBD1. The CDR3 runs to 15 residues. In germline, CDR1 is MNHEY, CDR2 SVGAGI. The junction had 8 bases not matched to a gene; V was cut back by 5 bases and J by 6 bases. CDR3 bases: TGTGCCAGCAGTCGAACAGGGGGCCCAAGTCAGCCCCAGCATTTT. Its translation: CASSRTGGPSQPQHF.

The CDR3 DNA is TGTGCGGCCGGGTTCTACGAGCAGTACGTC. Translating gives CAAGFYEQYV. The chain combines TRBV27 with TRBJ2-7; D ambiguous. CDR3 length: 10 residues. Germline V gives CDR1 MNHEY, CDR2 SMNVEV (reference sequence).